Listed below are T cell receptor beta chains from one sample, sequenced in a study of cytomegalovirus exposure and HLA in healthy donors. Profiling relied on immunoSEQ multiplex PCR, and the TCRdb table lists in-frame clones only, not all of them. This table lists about 140,000 clones. Sequencing was done on a sample of PBMCs. These receptors all stem from a male donor in good health and CMV-seronegative. Both conserved end residues are part of each CDR3. The D gene is left open where the match is weak.

V	D	J	CDR3	DNA
TRBV4-3	-	TRBJ2-3	CASSQVGGGGSFDTQYF	TGCGCCAGCAGCCAAGTGGGGGGCGGGGGATCTTTTGATACGCAGTATTTT
TRBV5-1	TRBD1	TRBJ2-2	CASSPGTGWPGELFF	TGCGCCAGCAGCCCCGGGACAGGGTGGCCCGGGGAGCTGTTTTTT
TRBV4-3	-	TRBJ1-4	CASSQAPSLELFF	TGCGCCAGCAGCCAGGCTCCGTCGCTTGAACTGTTTTTT
TRBV28	TRBD2	TRBJ2-7	CASSSPTGGVSSYEQYF	TGTGCCAGCAGTTCCCCCACCGGGGGGGTTAGCTCCTACGAGCAGTACTTC
TRBV4-3	TRBD1	TRBJ1-2	CASSQDPVGTGGDGYTF	TGCGCCAGCAGCCAAGATCCCGTGGGCACAGGGGGCGATGGCTACACCTTC
TRBV28	-	TRBJ1-5	CASSFEGAGNQPQHF	TGTGCCAGCAGTTTTGAGGGCGCGGGCAATCAGCCCCAGCATTTT
TRBV30	-	TRBJ1-1	CASRQVDEAFF	TGTGCCTCGCGACAAGTAGATGAAGCTTTCTTT
TRBV13	TRBD2	TRBJ2-5	CASSLEASGQETQYF	TGTGCCAGCAGCTTAGAAGCTAGCGGGCAAGAGACCCAGTACTTC
TRBV29-1	-	TRBJ2-3	CSVGLWRWNTDTQYF	TGCAGCGTTGGCTTGTGGAGATGGAACACAGATACGCAGTATTTT
TRBV9	-	TRBJ1-6	CASSVRLRDSPLHF	TGTGCCAGCAGCGTACGTCTTCGGGATTCACCCCTCCACTTT
TRBV30	-	TRBJ2-1	CAWSVLPPRSYNEQFF	TGTGCCTGGAGTGTACTACCACCCCGCTCCTACAATGAGCAGTTCTTC
TRBV7-2	TRBD1	TRBJ2-4	CASSLIDRAGNIQYF	TGTGCCAGCAGCTTAATCGACAGGGCAGGGAACATTCAGTACTTC
TRBV9	TRBD1	TRBJ2-2	CASSKGTGTGELFF	TGTGCCAGCAGTAAAGGGACAGGCACCGGGGAGCTGTTTTTT
TRBV5-6	-	TRBJ1-5	CASSLAGNSNQPQHF	TGTGCCAGCAGCTTGGCGGGGAATAGCAATCAGCCCCAGCATTTT
TRBV7-9	-	TRBJ1-1	CASSYQLTGRTEAFF	TGTGCCAGCAGCTACCAGCTTACAGGGCGGACTGAAGCTTTCTTT
TRBV6-1	TRBD1	TRBJ1-2	CASSFDRGGPYGYTF	TGTGCCAGCAGTTTCGACAGGGGGGGCCCCTATGGCTACACCTTC
TRBV6-6	-	TRBJ2-5	CASTRHKESGETQYF	TGTGCCAGCACCAGACACAAGGAATCCGGAGAGACCCAGTACTTC
TRBV19	-	TRBJ1-5	CASSRWGLNSNQPQHF	TGTGCCAGTAGTAGGTGGGGACTTAATAGCAATCAGCCCCAGCATTTT
TRBV7-9	TRBD1	TRBJ2-1	CASSQGQGVYNEQFF	TGTGCCAGCAGCCAGGGACAGGGGGTCTACAATGAGCAGTTCTTC
TRBV5-1	-	TRBJ2-7	CASSLTGPNSYEQYF	TGCGCCAGCAGCTTAACAGGACCTAACTCCTACGAGCAGTACTTC
TRBV5-1	-	TRBJ1-1	CASSLGGGGTEAFF	TGCGCCAGCAGCTTGGGAGGGGGGGGAACTGAAGCTTTCTTT
TRBV9	-	TRBJ1-1	CASSVDRANTEAFF	TGTGCCAGCAGCGTAGACAGGGCTAACACTGAAGCTTTCTTT
TRBV18	-	TRBJ1-5	CASSPDRTNQPQHF	TGTGCCAGCTCACCAGACAGGACTAATCAGCCCCAGCATTTT
TRBV30	-	TRBJ1-4	CAWEGTQGEKLFF	TGTGCCTGGGAGGGAACGCAAGGGGAAAAACTGTTTTTT
TRBV6-1	TRBD1	TRBJ2-1	CASFPREGAREQFF	TGTGCCAGCTTCCCCCGCGAGGGGGCAAGAGAGCAGTTCTTC
TRBV11-2	-	TRBJ1-1	CASSPQGTEAFF	TGTGCCAGCAGCCCTCAGGGAACTGAAGCTTTCTTT
TRBV7-8	-	TRBJ1-2	CASSLSDTAFRDGYTF	TGTGCCAGCAGCTTGTCTGATACAGCCTTTCGTGATGGCTACACCTTC
TRBV5-1	-	TRBJ1-1	CASSFLDTNTEAFF	TGCGCCAGCAGCTTCCTCGACACGAACACTGAAGCTTTCTTT
TRBV30	TRBD1	TRBJ1-1	CAWSSPQGARTEAFF	TGTGCCTGGAGTTCTCCACAGGGGGCGAGGACTGAAGCTTTCTTT
TRBV9	TRBD1	TRBJ2-4	CASSVALPGQGKNIQYF	TGTGCCAGCAGCGTAGCCCTGCCGGGACAGGGGAAAAACATTCAGTACTTC
TRBV5-6	-	TRBJ1-1	CASSLARIEAFF	TGTGCCAGCAGCTTGGCTAGGATTGAAGCTTTCTTT
TRBV18	TRBD2	TRBJ2-1	CASSPLTSGRNEQFF	TGTGCCAGCTCACCATTGACTAGCGGACGCAATGAGCAGTTCTTC
TRBV15	-	TRBJ2-7	CATSRGWSEQYF	TGTGCCACCAGCAGAGGGTGGAGTGAGCAGTACTTC
TRBV2	TRBD2	TRBJ2-1	CASPGGPYNEQFF	TGTGCCTCCCCGGGGGGACCTTACAATGAGCAGTTCTTC
TRBV19	TRBD2	TRBJ2-7	CASSSGTSGGYEQYF	TGTGCCAGTAGTAGCGGGACTAGCGGGGGCTACGAGCAGTACTTC
TRBV9	TRBD2	TRBJ2-2	CASSPGGGTGELFF	TGTGCCAGCAGCCCCGGGGGGGGCACCGGGGAGCTGTTTTTT
TRBV10-3	-	TRBJ1-1	CAARSIRTEAFF	TGTGCCGCCAGGTCTATTCGCACTGAAGCTTTCTTT
TRBV10-2	-	TRBJ2-3	CASPRERLLTDTQYF	TGCGCCAGCCCTAGGGAGCGGCTACTCACAGATACGCAGTATTTT
TRBV30	TRBD2	TRBJ2-1	CAWSARLAVEGAEQFF	TGTGCCTGGAGTGCCCGACTAGCGGTAGAAGGCGCGGAGCAGTTCTTC
TRBV29-1	-	TRBJ2-3	CSVRAGDTQYF	TGCAGCGTTAGGGCGGGAGATACGCAGTATTTT